Following are 17 T cell receptor beta chains from one sample sequenced in a study of regulatory T cells in long-lasting Graves disease. The TCR beta library used iRepertoire HTBI primers with Arm-PCR amplification of CDR3. TCRdb ran MiXCR on the multiplex PCR reads and lists one entry per CDR3 protein. Here the sample spans 350,000 to 400,000 distinct CDR3 sequences, roughly a sixth being singletons. Time point meaning: newly diagnosed GD, antithyroid drugs for less than 3 months. The TCR library was made from RNA extracted from PBMCs. Sequenced material: peripheral blood mononuclear cells (PBMCs), taken at new diagnosis, from a patient treated with antithyroid drugs. The receptors shown here come from a female donor with Graves disease.

The V and J genes are TRBV6-5 and TRBJ1-6, with D uncertain. Germline-derived CDR1 and CDR2 are MNHEY and SVGAGI. The CDR3 runs 14 residues. Trimming shortened V by 0 bases and J by 11 bases, and 11 bases separated the two germline ends. CDR3 DNA: TGTGCCAGCAGTTACTCCCCCGATGGAGCACCCCTCCACTTT. Encoded protein: CASSYSPDGAPLHF.

This clonotype was counted many times. The CDR3 DNA follows: TGTGCTAGTGGTCCACGGCTAGCGGGGGGATACAATGAGCAGTTCTTC. Translated: CASGPRLAGGYNEQFF. The gene calls are TRBV12-5 and TRBJ2-1, with 11 bases matching TRBD2. The CDR3 has 16 amino acids. The ends lost 5 bases at V and 4 bases at J; junction bases unmatched: 7. Germline V gives CDR1 LGHNT, CDR2 FRNRAP.

The sample holds many counts of this clonotype. J is TRBJ1-2 and V is TRBV6-5; D might be TRBD1 (6 bases). Deletions cut 0 bases from V and 2 bases from J, with 13 bases between. This CDR3 comprises 16 residues. The germline V gene has CDR1 MNHEY and CDR2 SVGAGI. The CDR3 region has the DNA TGTGCCAGCAGTTACTCTACAGGGACGCAAAACTATGGCTACACCTTC. This sequence encodes CASSYSTGTQNYGYTF.

This clonotype was seen more than once but under ten times. The V call is TRBV30, the J call TRBJ2-5, with 7 bases lining up with TRBD1. V lost 2 bases to trimming and J lost 5 bases; unmatched junction nucleotides: 8. The V gene's germline CDR1 is GTSNPN and CDR2 SVGIG (reference sequence). The CDR3 has 14 residues. This chain's CDR3 is CAWSRGQARETQYF. The CDR3 region has the DNA TGTGCCTGGAGTCGAGGACAGGCTCGTGAGACCCAGTACTTC.

This clonotype was observed many times. The chain couples TRBV30 to TRBJ1-5; tentative D call: TRBD1 (5 bases). Germline loops: CDR1 GTSNPN, CDR2 SVGIG (reference sequence). Trimming removed 2 bases from V and 6 bases from J, with 11 bases in between. The CDR3 covers 13 residues. The CDR3 nucleotides are TGTGCCTGGAGTCGGCAGGGCGGTCAGCCCCAGCATTTT. Protein product: CAWSRQGGQPQHF.

This clonotype was seen ten or more times. The rearrangement links TRBV7-6 to TRBJ2-1; 8 bases map to TRBD2. J lost 4 bases, V lost 4 bases, and 6 bases had no gene match. CDR1 SGHVS and CDR2 FNYEAQ come from the germline V gene. The CDR3 loop spans 15 amino acids. The CDR3 reads CASSSQRGIYNEQFF. The CDR3 nucleotides are TGTGCCAGCAGCTCTCAGCGGGGGATTTACAATGAGCAGTTCTTC.

The V and J genes are TRBV4-1 and TRBJ2-7; TRBD1 might be the D (5 bases). Germline assignment: CDR1 MGHRA and CDR2 YSYEKL. The CDR3 is 16 residues long. Trimming removed 4 bases at V and 2 bases at J, with 18 bases between. DNA of the CDR3: TGCGCCAGCAGCCCTTCACAGGCCCTTTCCCCCTACGAGCAGTACTTC. Encoded protein: CASSPSQALSPYEQYF.

This clonotype came up many times. The rearrangement links TRBV5-1 to TRBJ1-1; the D gene is possibly TRBD1 (6 bases). Germline CDR1 and CDR2: SGHRS and YFSETQ. Deletions cut 6 bases from V and 0 bases from J, with 27 bases between. The CDR3 is made up of 19 amino acids. CDR3: CASTTYPGTTFNMNTEAFF. The CDR3 nucleotides are TGCGCCAGCACCACTTACCCCGGGACAACTTTCAATATGAACACTGAAGCTTTCTTT.

The rearrangement uses TRBV27 and TRBJ2-1; TRBD2 aligns across 7 bases. CDR1 and CDR2 (germline): MNHEY, SMNVEV (reference sequence). J was trimmed by 7 bases and V by 7 bases; bases with no gene match: 7. The CDR3 extends over 13 amino acids. The CDR3 loop reads CASIPGGRNEQFF. CDR3 DNA: TGTGCCAGCATCCCGGGGGGTAGAAATGAGCAGTTCTTC.

This clonotype was detected only a few times. The chain carries TRBV7-2 and TRBJ1-3; TRBD1 is a possible D gene (5 bases). The CDR3 runs to 16 residues. Trimming stripped 2 bases from V and 3 bases from J, with 14 bases between. CDR1 and CDR2 (germline): SGHTA, FQGNSA. The CDR3 spells CASSLFGGGNGNTIYF. CDR3 DNA: TGTGCCAGCAGCTTATTCGGGGGGGGGAATGGAAACACCATATATTTT. Complete variable domain (other parts from reference TRBV7-2 and TRBJ1-3): GAGVSQSPSNKVTEKGKDVELRCDPISGHTALYWYRQSLGQGLEFLIYFQGNSAPDKSGLPSDRFSAERTGGSVSTLTIQRTQQEDSAVYLCASSLFGGGNGNTIYFGEGSWLTVV.

This clonotype came up many times. The chain joins TRBV29-1 to TRBJ2-1; no definite D call. The V end was cut by 6 bases, the J end by 5 bases, with 8 bases between. Looked up from germline, CDR1 is SQVTM and CDR2 is ANQGSEA. The CDR3 length is 11 residues. The CDR3 reads CSVAPDNEQFF. CDR3 coding DNA: TGCAGCGTCGCCCCGGACAATGAGCAGTTCTTC.

The CDR3 DNA is TGCAGTGCTAAGTCACTAGCGGGAAATACGTGGTCCTACAATGAGCAGTTCTTC. Translated: CSAKSLAGNTWSYNEQFF. The rearrangement uses TRBV20-1 and TRBJ2-1, with TRBD2 matching 10 bases. The V and J ends lost 4 bases and 1 base, in that order; junction bases with no gene match: 13. Germline assignment: CDR1 DFQATT and CDR2 SNEGSKA (reference sequence). The CDR3 totals 18 residues.

Ten or more counts support this clonotype. A junction end diverges from the germline sequence, so it may reflect a read error. The chain combines TRBV5-1 with TRBJ1-1, with 7 bases identical to TRBD1. This CDR3 is built from 14 residues. Germline-derived CDR1 and CDR2 are SGHRS and YFSETQ. The CDR3 DNA reads as TGTGCCAGCAGCTACGGTCAGGGGGACACTGAAGCTTTCTTT. It translates to CASSYGQGDTEAFF.

This clonotype occurred many times. The chain links TRBV9 to TRBJ2-1; D is possibly TRBD2 (6 bases). The CDR3 totals 15 residues. Germline V gene data show CDR1 as SGDLS and CDR2 as YYNGEE. V lost 0 bases and J lost 1, with 8 bases in between. The CDR3: CASSVDAGSYNEQFF. CDR3 bases: TGTGCCAGCAGCGTAGATGCGGGGTCCTACAATGAGCAGTTCTTC.

This clonotype was detected many times. The rearrangement joins TRBV27 to TRBJ1-4; the D gene is possibly TRBD1 (6 bases). The germline V and J ends were trimmed by 5 bases and 1 base, with 11 bases remaining between them. Germline assignment: CDR1 MNHEY and CDR2 SMNVEV (reference sequence). This CDR3 contains 15 residues. CDR3 residues: CASSQGKKTNEKLFF. The CDR3 DNA reads TGTGCCAGCAGTCAGGGGAAAAAAACTAATGAAAAACTGTTTTTT.

This clonotype was picked up many times. The chain links TRBV7-9 to TRBJ1-4; no firm D call. V lost 3 bases and J lost 1, with 6 bases in between. The CDR3 is made up of 14 amino acids. Germline loops: CDR1 SEHNR, CDR2 FQNEAQ (reference sequence). The CDR3 reads CASSFPLTNEKLFF. Written as DNA, the CDR3 is TGTGCCAGCAGCTTCCCGTTAACTAATGAAAAACTGTTTTTT. The complete variable domain, with remaining parts taken from reference TRBV7-9 and TRBJ1-4, reads DTGVSQNPRHKITKRGQNVTFRCDPISEHNRLYWYRQTLGQGPEFLTYFQNEAQLEKSRLLSDRFSAERPKGSFSTLEIQRTEQGDSAMYLCASSFPLTNEKLFFGSGTQLSVL.

This clonotype was observed many times. V is TRBV2 and J is TRBJ1-1; no firm D call. The CDR3 runs to 13 residues. Trimming pared 3 bases from V and 2 bases from J, leaving 7 bases between. CDR1 SNHLY and CDR2 FYNNEI come from the germline V gene. As DNA, the CDR3 is TGTGCCAGCAGTGACATCCTAAACACTGAAGCTTTCTTT. Amino acid sequence: CASSDILNTEAFF.